One and the same sample provided the 30 T cell receptor beta chains below, sequenced in a study of blood T cell repertoires in COVID-19. This table comes from immunoSEQ multiplex PCR, and its TCRdb copy is limited to in-frame clones, with some not included. In the table there are a few hundred thousand clones, approximately 87% of which are singletons. Material for sequencing was PBMCs or T cells enriched from blood (not recorded which). The receptors derive from a woman aged 45-65 years who had recovered from COVID-19.

The gene calls are TRBV4-3 and TRBJ2-7; weak D call: TRBD2 (7 bases). CDR1 LGHNA and CDR2 YSLEER come from the germline V gene. CDR3 length equals 15 residues. The germline V and J ends were trimmed by 3 bases and 4 bases, with 16 bases remaining between them. The CDR3 nucleotides read TGCGCCAGCAGCCACGAAGGGGGGGTCGGGTACGAGCAGTACTTC. It encodes CASSHEGGVGYEQYF.

A note on this clone: The junction and the germline gene differ at one end; a read error may be behind it. The rearrangement uses TRBV18 and TRBJ1-6; 7 nucleotides match TRBD1. The CDR3 is 16 residues long. The V gene's germline CDR1 is KGHSH and CDR2 LQKENI. CDR3 coding DNA: TGTGCCAGCTCGCCACAAAGGGGACAGATTAATTCACCCCTCCACTTT. This encodes CASSPQRGQINSPLHF. The whole variable domain, filled in from reference TRBV18 and TRBJ1-6, reads NAGVMQNPRHLVRRRGQEARLRCSPMKGHSHVYWYRQLPEEGLKFMVYLQKENIIDESGMPKERFSAEFPKEGPSILRIQQVVRGDSAAYFCASSPQRGQINSPLHFGNGTRLTVT.

The chain combines TRBV5-6 with TRBJ2-3; D is possibly TRBD1 (6 bases). Germline V gene sequence: CDR1 SGHDT, CDR2 YYEEEE. CDR3 size: 16 residues. V gave up 1 base and J gave up 2 bases, with 14 bases separating them. The CDR3 is CASSLQRTVDTDTQYF. The DNA for the CDR3 is TGTGCCAGCAGCTTGCAGAGGACAGTTGACACAGATACGCAGTATTTT.

The V gene is TRBV18, the J gene TRBJ1-1; possibly TRBD1 for D (6 bases). Germline V lookup: CDR1 KGHSH, CDR2 LQKENI. Trimming shortened V by 3 bases and J by 0 bases, and 14 bases separated the two germline ends. The CDR3 is made up of 16 amino acids. The CDR3 DNA follows: TGTGCCAGCTCACCTCTGGAGACAGGAATGAACACTGAAGCTTTCTTT. Its translation: CASSPLETGMNTEAFF.

V and J are TRBV29-1 and TRBJ1-2, with 9 bases matching TRBD1. The length of the CDR3 is 14 residues. Unmatched junction bases numbered 9, after V lost 6 bases and J lost 4 bases. Germline CDR1 reads SQVTM; CDR2 reads ANQGSEA. CDR3 region: CSVSPGTGTYGYTF. The CDR3 coding sequence is TGCAGCGTGAGTCCCGGGACAGGGACCTATGGCTACACCTTC.

Ten or more counts support this clone. The chain couples TRBV5-1 to TRBJ1-6, with 9 positions matching TRBD1. The CDR3 loop spans 15 amino acids. The junction had 7 bases not matched to a gene; V was cut back by 4 bases and J by 8 bases. Germline V gene data show CDR1 as SGHRS and CDR2 as YFSETQ. The CDR3 region has the DNA TGCGCCAGCAGCCCCTCGGGACAGGGCTATTCACCCCTCCACTTT. Translating it yields CASSPSGQGYSPLHF.

The chain joins TRBV5-1 to TRBJ1-5; 11 bases agree with TRBD1. This CDR3 spans 16 amino acids. Germline CDR1 SGHRS, CDR2 YFSETQ. V was pared by 2 bases and J by 2 bases, with 3 bases of the junction left unmatched. The CDR3 DNA is TGCGCCAGCAGCTTTGGGACAGGGGGTCGCAATCAGCCCCAGCATTTT. The encoded protein is CASSFGTGGRNQPQHF.

V is TRBV27 and J is TRBJ2-3; 11 positions match TRBD2. The CDR3 extends over 15 amino acids. J gave up 6 bases and V 6 bases, and 8 bases lay outside the gene matches. Per germline, CDR1 MNHEY and CDR2 SMNVEV (reference sequence). The CDR3 loop is CASRTLAGVTDTQYF. For the CDR3, the DNA is TGTGCCAGCAGGACACTAGCGGGGGTTACGGATACGCAGTATTTT.

The genes are TRBV19 and TRBJ1-2; no clear D gene. CDR1 is LNHDA, CDR2 SQIVND, per germline (reference sequence). This CDR3 spans 15 amino acids. V lost 7 bases to trimming and J lost 1 base, with 16 bases between them. The CDR3 protein is CASTAGGDLNYGYTF. The CDR3 DNA sequence: TGTGCCAGTACCGCCGGCGGAGATCTTAACTATGGCTACACCTTC.

V gene TRBV7-2 combines with J gene TRBJ1-6; the D gene is possibly TRBD1 (6 bases). Trimming removed 7 bases at V and 12 bases at J, with 19 bases between. CDR3 size: 14 residues. Germline values: CDR1 SGHTA, CDR2 FQGNSA. CDR3 sequence (DNA): TGTGCCAGCACCCTCGGGACACCCCAGGGACCCCTCCACTTT. The encoded protein is CASTLGTPQGPLHF. Based on the CDR3 plus reference TRBV7-2 and TRBJ1-6, the full variable domain is GAGVSQSPSNKVTEKGKDVELRCDPISGHTALYWYRQSLGQGLEFLIYFQGNSAPDKSGLPSDRFSAERTGGSVSTLTIQRTQQEDSAVYLCASTLGTPQGPLHFGNGTRLTVT.

This clone appeared once. This chain uses TRBV6-5 with TRBJ1-3, with 9 bases aligning to TRBD1. This CDR3 is built from 15 residues. J was trimmed by 6 bases and V by 2 bases; bases with no gene match: 5. In germline, CDR1 is MNHEY, CDR2 SVGAGI. The CDR3 coding sequence is TGTGCCAGCAGTTACATGGGACAGGGAATAAACACCATATATTTT. Protein: CASSYMGQGINTIYF.

V and J are TRBV5-1 and TRBJ2-3; no definite D call. CDR3 length equals 13 residues. Germline lookup yields CDR1 SGHRS and CDR2 YFSETQ. V shed 0 bases and J shed 6 bases, with 8 bases lying between them. The CDR3 spells CASSLGPGDTQYF. In DNA, the CDR3 is TGCGCCAGCAGCTTGGGGCCCGGGGATACGCAGTATTTT. The full variable domain, its missing parts supplied by reference TRBV5-1 and TRBJ2-3, is KAGVTQTPRYLIKTRGQQVTLSCSPISGHRSVSWYQQTPGQGLQFLFEYFSETQRNKGNFPGRFSGRQFSNSRSEMNVSTLELGDSALYLCASSLGPGDTQYFGPGTRLTVL.

The chain uses TRBV18 and TRBJ1-2; unclear D gene. Germline lookup yields CDR1 KGHSH and CDR2 LQKENI. The V gene lost 5 bases and the J gene lost 3 bases, with 10 bases spanning the gap. The length of the CDR3 is 13 residues. CDR3 sequence: CASSSRRDYGYTF. The DNA of the CDR3 is TGTGCCAGCTCATCCCGACGGGACTATGGCTACACCTTC.

This clone appeared a single time. The chain is built from TRBV7-2 and TRBJ2-4, with a weak D call TRBD2 (7 bases). Looked up from germline, CDR1 is SGHTA and CDR2 is FQGNSA. CDR3 length equals 13 residues. Trimming cost V 4 bases and J 15 bases, with 19 bases left between them. The CDR3: CASSYGGAGERYF. As DNA, the CDR3 is TGTGCCAGCAGCTATGGGGGGGCGGGCGAAAGGTACTTC. The variable domain in full, with the rest retrieved from reference TRBV7-2 and TRBJ2-4, is GAGVSQSPSNKVTEKGKDVELRCDPISGHTALYWYRQSLGQGLEFLIYFQGNSAPDKSGLPSDRFSAERTGGSVSTLTIQRTQQEDSAVYLCASSYGGAGERYFGAGTRLSVL.

This chain uses TRBV19 with TRBJ2-2, with D possibly being TRBD2 (5 bases). The germline V and J ends were trimmed by 3 bases and 8 bases, with 7 bases remaining between them. The CDR3 runs to 12 residues. CDR1 is LNHDA and CDR2 is SQIVND in the germline V gene (reference sequence). The CDR3 is CASSMRVGELFF. CDR3 nucleotides: TGTGCCAGTAGTATGAGGGTAGGGGAGCTGTTTTTT.

The V gene is TRBV5-5, the J gene TRBJ1-2, with a tentative D call TRBD1 (5 bases). Looked up from germline, CDR1 is SGHKS and CDR2 is YYEKEE (reference sequence). V was shortened by 0 bases and J by 1 base, with 10 bases between the two germline ends. The CDR3 length is 15 residues. The CDR3 loop is CASSLDGHLNYGYTF. The CDR3 nucleotides are TGTGCCAGCAGCTTGGACGGACACCTTAACTATGGCTACACCTTC.

Points on this clone: This sample includes further DNA sequences coding for the same CDR3. The rearrangement joins TRBV18 to TRBJ1-1, with 7 bases that match TRBD1. V lost 4 bases, J lost 0 bases, and 2 bases stayed unmatched. There are 14 residues in the CDR3. Germline loops: CDR1 KGHSH, CDR2 LQKENI. The CDR3 region is CASSQGAMNTEAFF. Written as DNA, the CDR3 is TGTGCCAGCTCACAGGGGGCGATGAACACTGAAGCTTTCTTT.

CDR3 in amino acids: CATSRAGTGFQGNTIYF. CDR3 DNA: TGTGCCACCAGCAGAGCCGGCACAGGTTTCCAGGGAAACACCATATATTTT. The chain combines TRBV15 with TRBJ1-3; weak D call: TRBD1 (5 bases). Germline lookup yields CDR1 LNHNV and CDR2 YYDKDF (reference sequence). V lost 1 base and J lost 4, with 17 bases in between. This CDR3 is 17 amino acids long.

CDR3 DNA sequence: TGTGCCAGCACCAAGTTCCGGGGGGCAACAGATACGCAGTATTTT. Amino acids: CASTKFRGATDTQYF. This chain links TRBV7-9 with TRBJ2-3; D is perhaps TRBD2 (7 bases). CDR1 and CDR2 from the germline V gene are SEHNR and FQNEAQ (reference sequence). The length of the CDR3 is 15 residues. Trimming took 7 bases from V and 3 from J, leaving 17 bases between them.

The chain links TRBV19 to TRBJ2-3; possible D gene TRBD2, 5 bases. The CDR3 spans 15 residues. CDR1 is LNHDA, CDR2 SQIVND, per germline (reference sequence). V gave up 6 bases and J gave up 1 base, with 14 bases separating them. The CDR3 region is CASSFSEIGTDTQYF. CDR3 DNA sequence: TGTGCCAGTAGCTTTAGCGAAATCGGCACAGATACGCAGTATTTT.

V usage is TRBV4-2 and J usage is TRBJ1-2; unclear D gene. The V gene's germline CDR1 is LGHNA and CDR2 YNFKEQ. The length of the CDR3 is 13 residues. Trimming stripped 4 bases from V and 5 bases from J, with 11 bases between. For the CDR3, the DNA is TGTGCCAGCAGCCCCGCCGGAGTGTATGGCTACACCTTC. Translation gives CASSPAGVYGYTF.

This rearrangement joins TRBV5-1 to TRBJ2-2; the D gene is possibly TRBD1 (5 bases). The CDR3 loop spans 13 amino acids. The germline V and J ends were trimmed by 4 bases and 4 bases, with 8 bases remaining between them. Germline lookup yields CDR1 SGHRS and CDR2 YFSETQ. The CDR3 DNA reads as TGCGCCAGCAGCCAGGGTATCACCGGGGAGCTGTTTTTT. Encoded protein: CASSQGITGELFF.

V usage is TRBV20-1 and J usage is TRBJ2-7; D is possibly TRBD2 (5 bases). The CDR3 extends over 11 amino acids. The V gene's germline CDR1 is DFQATT and CDR2 SNEGSKA (reference sequence). The ends were cut back, 0 bases at V and 6 bases at J, with 6 bases in the middle. In nucleotides, the CDR3 is TGCAGTGCTAGAGATCGGGGCGAGCAGTACTTC. It yields the protein CSARDRGEQYF.

CDR3 nucleotide sequence: TGTGCCAGCTCACCGGGGACAGGGAGATTAGAAGAGACCCAGTACTTC. Protein product: CASSPGTGRLEETQYF. The chain links TRBV18 to TRBJ2-5; 9 bases are a match to TRBD1. There are 16 residues in the CDR3. V trimming: 3 bases; J trimming: 3 bases; junction bases outside the gene matches: 8. Germline CDR1 and CDR2: KGHSH and LQKENI.

The rearrangement links TRBV29-1 to TRBJ2-3, with 8 bases matching TRBD2. Germline V gene data show CDR1 as SQVTM and CDR2 as ANQGSEA. Trimming took 1 base from V and 5 from J; bases not matched to a gene: 11. This CDR3 comprises 16 residues. The DNA of the CDR3 is TGCAGCGTTGAAGGCGGGGGGAATCTGAAAGAAGATACGCAGTATTTT. It codes for CSVEGGGNLKEDTQYF.

The V gene is TRBV4-3, the J gene TRBJ2-6; D not resolved. Per the germline V gene, CDR1 is LGHNA and CDR2 is YSLEER. With 1 base removed from V and 0 bases from J, the gap between germline ends came to 7 bases. The CDR3 extends over 16 amino acids. The CDR3 spells CASSQGVASGANVLTF. As DNA, the CDR3 is TGCGCCAGCAGCCAAGGTGTGGCCTCTGGGGCCAACGTCCTGACTTTC.

V usage is TRBV30 and J usage is TRBJ1-6, with a possible D match to TRBD1 (6 bases). The CDR3 has 14 residues. Trimming shortened V by 3 bases and J by 4 bases, and 10 bases separated the two germline ends. Germline V CDR1 and CDR2: GTSNPN, SVGIG (reference sequence). In DNA form, the CDR3 reads TGTGCCTGGAGCTCGGGACATTATAATTCACCCCTCCACTTT. This sequence encodes CAWSSGHYNSPLHF.

The rearrangement joins TRBV5-1 to TRBJ2-1; 11 nucleotides line up with TRBD1. The V gene end was trimmed by 3 bases and the J gene end by 4 bases; junction bases not matched to a gene: 6. CDR1 SGHRS and CDR2 YFSETQ come from the germline V gene. The CDR3 is 16 amino acids. CDR3 nucleotides: TGCGCCAGCAGCTACGGGACAGGGGGTTCTTACAATGAGCAGTTCTTC. Amino acids: CASSYGTGGSYNEQFF.

J is TRBJ1-2 and V is TRBV7-9, with 8 bases identical to TRBD1. The germline gives CDR1 SEHNR, CDR2 FQNEAQ (reference sequence). The CDR3 totals 13 residues. V lost 5 bases, J lost 7 bases, and 6 bases stayed unmatched. CDR3 amino acids: CASSRADRGGYTF. DNA of the CDR3: TGTGCCAGCAGCAGAGCCGACAGGGGTGGCTACACCTTC.

This chain connects TRBV13 to TRBJ1-1; D unclear. The CDR3 contains 13 residues. Germline V gives CDR1 PRHDT, CDR2 FYEKMQ (reference sequence). The V and J ends lost 1 base and 0 bases respectively, with 3 bases between them. CDR3 DNA: TGTGCCAGCAGCTTAGCCATGAACACTGAAGCTTTCTTT. It is translated as CASSLAMNTEAFF.